Below, 11 T cell receptor beta chains from the same sample are listed, as sequenced in a study of CD8+CD57+ T cells in acquired aplastic anemia. Template material for TCR beta VDJ and CDR3 profiling consisted of genomic DNA. TCRdb called the reads again in MiXCR, with one record for every CDR3 protein. The table includes 350,000 to 450,000 distinct CDR3 sequences, around 72% detected once. The sample comprised sorted CD4+, CD8+, or CD8+CD57+ T cells (not recorded which) from PBMCs. The source is a human donor in good health, serving as a control.

The V call is TRBV9, the J call TRBJ2-7; maybe TRBD1 (6 bases). V lost 5 bases, J lost 3 bases, and 9 bases lay in between. The CDR3 is made up of 12 amino acids. Germline lookup yields CDR1 SGDLS and CDR2 YYNGEE. CDR3 sequence: CASSAQGYEQYF. For the CDR3, the DNA is TGTGCCAGCAGTGCACAGGGCTACGAGCAGTACTTC.

With respect to this clonotype: This could be a read error, since a much larger clone is one nucleotide away. The chain couples TRBV5-1 to TRBJ2-1; 9 positions agree with TRBD1. Germline V lookup: CDR1 SGHRS, CDR2 YFSETQ. CDR3 length: 15 amino acids. CDR3 region: CASSFWDRVDNERFF. The CDR3 DNA is TGCGCCAGCAGCTTCTGGGACAGGGTAGACAATGAGCGGTTCTTC.

A remark on this clonotype: A read error may produce the germline difference seen at one junction end. The chain is built from TRBV5-1 and TRBJ1-5; 8 bases are a match to TRBD1. Germline assignment: CDR1 SGHRS and CDR2 YFSETQ. CDR3 length: 15 residues. The CDR3: CASSLNRGVTQPQHF. The CDR3 bases are TGTGCCAGCAGCTTAAACAGGGGGGTTACTCAGCCCCAGCATTTT. Complete variable domain (other parts from reference TRBV5-1 and TRBJ1-5): KAGVTQTPRYLIKTRGQQVTLSCSPISGHRSVSWYQQTPGQGLQFLFEYFSETQRNKGNFPGRFSGRQFSNSRSEMNVSTLELGDSALYLCASSLNRGVTQPQHFGDGTRLSIL.

This clonotype was counted at least ten times. J is TRBJ2-5 and V is TRBV5-4; D is possibly TRBD1 (6 bases). Germline CDR1 reads SGHNT; CDR2 reads YYREEE (reference sequence). V was shortened by 4 bases and J by 5 bases, with 15 bases between the two germline ends. The CDR3 contains 14 residues. The chain's CDR3 is CASSPDRIRETQYF. DNA of the CDR3: TGTGCCAGCAGCCCGGACAGAATAAGGGAGACCCAGTACTTC.

V is TRBV10-3 and J is TRBJ2-7; 10 nucleotides match TRBD1. CDR1 and CDR2 (germline): ENHRY, SYGVKD. CDR3 length: 14 amino acids. V was clipped by 11 bases and J by 3 bases; unmatched bases: 10. The CDR3 reads CAVDPGTGDYEQYF. The CDR3 DNA follows: TGTGCCGTCGATCCCGGGACAGGGGACTACGAGCAGTACTTC.

The chain uses TRBV19 and TRBJ1-1, with no clear D. The CDR3 totals 13 residues. Trimming removed 4 bases from V and 4 bases from J, with 10 bases in between. Germline V lookup: CDR1 LNHDA, CDR2 SQIVND (reference sequence). The CDR3 protein is CASSTTRLTEAFF. CDR3 coding DNA: TGTGCCAGTAGTACCACAAGGCTCACTGAAGCTTTCTTT.

The table lists this clonotype with many counts. This chain uses TRBV2 with TRBJ1-2, with 7 nucleotides matching TRBD1. From germline, CDR1 is SNHLY and CDR2 FYNNEI. V lost 8 bases and J lost 0; bases outside the gene matches: 9. The CDR3 is 15 amino acids. The CDR3 region is CASRGEGQPNYGYTF. The CDR3 DNA reads TGTGCCAGCCGGGGTGAGGGACAGCCTAACTATGGCTACACCTTC. The full variable domain, completed using reference TRBV2 and TRBJ1-2, is EPEVTQTPSHQVTQMGQEVILRCVPISNHLYFYWYRQILGQKVEFLVSFYNNEISEKSEIFDDQFSVERPDGSNFTLKIRSTKLEDSAMYFCASRGEGQPNYGYTFGSGTRLTVV.

This chain joins TRBV7-2 and TRBJ1-1; TRBD1 agrees at 8 bases. The length of the CDR3 is 13 residues. Trimming at V came to 10 bases and at J to 2 bases, leaving 6 bases not matched to a gene. Germline V gene lookup returns CDR1 SGHTA and CDR2 FQGNSA. The CDR3 nucleotides read TGTGCCACCCGACAGGGGCCAAACACTGAAGCTTTCTTT. Amino acids: CATRQGPNTEAFF.

This clonotype appeared a single time. The chain carries TRBV6-2 or TRBV6-3 and TRBJ1-5, with a tentative D call TRBD1 (6 bases). From germline, CDR1 is MNHEY and CDR2 SVGEGT. V was pared by 10 bases and J by 0 bases, with 22 bases between. The CDR3 spans 17 residues. CDR3 residues: CATKERATGHSNQPQHF. CDR3 DNA sequence: TGTGCCACCAAAGAACGCGCTACAGGGCATAGCAATCAGCCCCAGCATTTT.

The J gene is TRBJ2-1, the V gene TRBV20-1; a possible D gene is TRBD2 (5 bases). Germline CDR1 is DFQATT and CDR2 is SNEGSKA (reference sequence). Trimming stripped 4 bases from V and 0 bases from J, with 10 bases between. The CDR3 length is 14 residues. The CDR3 region is CSAKFSGSYNEQFF. CDR3 coding DNA: TGCAGTGCTAAGTTCAGCGGCTCCTACAATGAGCAGTTCTTC.

The V call is TRBV11-3, the J call TRBJ2-5; D is ambiguous. The CDR3 covers 13 residues. The germline V gene has CDR1 SGHNT and CDR2 YENEEA. With 5 bases removed from V and 4 bases from J, the gap between germline ends came to 11 bases. The CDR3 protein is CASSLHLGETQYF. The CDR3 nucleotides are TGTGCCAGCAGCCTCCACTTGGGAGAGACCCAGTACTTC.